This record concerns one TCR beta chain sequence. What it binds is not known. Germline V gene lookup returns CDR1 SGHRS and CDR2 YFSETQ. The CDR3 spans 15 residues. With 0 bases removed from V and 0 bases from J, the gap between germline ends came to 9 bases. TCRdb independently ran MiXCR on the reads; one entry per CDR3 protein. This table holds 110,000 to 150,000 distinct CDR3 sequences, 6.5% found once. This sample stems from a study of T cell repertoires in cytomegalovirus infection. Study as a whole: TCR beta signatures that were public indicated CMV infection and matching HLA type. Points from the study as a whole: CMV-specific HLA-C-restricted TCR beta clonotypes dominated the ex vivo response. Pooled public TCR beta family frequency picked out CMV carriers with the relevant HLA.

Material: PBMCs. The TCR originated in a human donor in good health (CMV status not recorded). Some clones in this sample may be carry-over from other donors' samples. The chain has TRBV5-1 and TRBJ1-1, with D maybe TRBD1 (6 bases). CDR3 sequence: CASSLGRQVNTEAFF. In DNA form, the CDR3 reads TGCGCCAGCAGCTTGGGAAGACAGGTGAACACTGAAGCTTTCTTT.